These T cell receptor beta chains were read from a single sample in a study of blood T cell repertoires in COVID-19. The repertoire was sequenced with immunoSEQ multiplex PCR; TCRdb's copy has only in-frame clones and lacks some. The sample includes 150,000 to 200,000 clones, more than 85% of them seen just once. The source material was peripheral blood. The receptor set was obtained from a woman of 80 years or more in a cohort sampled during active or convalescent COVID-19. Both conserved end residues are part of each CDR3. Each record gives: V gene, J gene, clone size, D gene, CDR3 DNA, CDR3 protein. A D gene is named only where the DNA matches it firmly. The size field is filled for only some rows; it gives once, few, many or a size class.

TRBV5-1	TRBJ1-2	NA	TRBD1	TGCGCCAGCAGCTTGGGGACAGGGTCGTTGCGGGGCTACACCTTC	CASSLGTGSLRGYTF
TRBV5-1	TRBJ2-7	few	NA	TGCGCCAGCAGGCCCGTCGGGGGTAGCTCCTACGAGCAGTACTTC	CASRPVGGSSYEQYF
TRBV5-5	TRBJ2-2	NA	NA	TGTGCCAGCAGCTTAAACAGGGTGGGCACCGGGGAGCTGTTTTTT	CASSLNRVGTGELFF
TRBV6-5	TRBJ2-3	NA	TRBD1	TGTGCCAGCTCAGGGGGCCGAGCTTTTCAATATTTT	CASSGGRAFQYF
TRBV28	TRBJ1-2	NA	NA	TGTGCCAGCAGTTTGTATGTTAACTATGGCTACACCTTC	CASSLYVNYGYTF
TRBV19	TRBJ2-2	NA	TRBD1	TGTGCCAGTGTTAGGACAGGGGGCCGAACAAAGAACACCGGGGAGCTGTTTTTT	CASVRTGGRTKNTGELFF
TRBV10-3	TRBJ1-1	few	NA	TGTGCCATCAGTGAGCTATCAATGAACACTGAAGCTTTCTTT	CAISELSMNTEAFF
TRBV5-1	TRBJ1-5	NA	TRBD1	TGCGCCAGCAGCTTGGGGGGGACAGGGAGCAATCAGCCCCAGCATTTT	CASSLGGTGSNQPQHF
TRBV4-3	TRBJ1-4	NA	TRBD1	TGCGCCAGCAGCCGTCCAGGGGGTGAGGAAAAACTGTTTTTT	CASSRPGGEEKLFF
TRBV15	TRBJ2-3	NA	NA	TGTGCCACCAGCAGAGATAGGCAGGCGCAGTATTTT	CATSRDRQAQYF
TRBV10-1	TRBJ2-1	few	NA	TGCGCCAGCAGTGAGTCAGGGGGGGGGTACAATGAGCAGTTCTTC	CASSESGGGYNEQFF
TRBV19	TRBJ1-1	NA	NA	TGTGCCAGTAGACACCTCTCCCGGGAGGGCCGGAGGAACACTGAAGCTTTCTTT	CASRHLSREGRRNTEAFF
TRBV24-1	TRBJ1-2	once	TRBD1	TGTGCCACCAGTCAGACAGGGAATGGCTACACCTTC	CATSQTGNGYTF
TRBV11-2	TRBJ1-5	NA	NA	TGTGCCAGCAGCTCCACACCGGGATTCCAGCCCCAGCATTTT	CASSSTPGFQPQHF
TRBV20-1	TRBJ1-5	NA	NA	TGCAGTGCTAGTTTGGGGGCGAGCAATCAGCCCCAGCATTTT	CSASLGASNQPQHF
TRBV18	TRBJ2-5	NA	TRBD1	TGTGCCAGCTCGCGGGGACAGGAAGAGACCCAGTACTTC	CASSRGQEETQYF
TRBV4-3	TRBJ2-7	NA	NA	TGCGCCAGCAGCCAAGACCTTGCGGCCTACGAGCAGTACTTC	CASSQDLAAYEQYF
TRBV7-2	TRBJ2-5	NA	TRBD2	TGTGCCAGCAGCCTTCCCGGACTAGCGGGGTTAGAGACCCAGTACTTC	CASSLPGLAGLETQYF
TRBV6-2/TRBV6-3	TRBJ2-5	NA	NA	TGTGCCAGCAGTTACTCTTTAGGGGCAGAGACCCAGTACTTC	CASSYSLGAETQYF
TRBV3-1/TRBV3-2	TRBJ1-1	NA	NA	TGTGCCAGCAGCCAACAGGGGTCGAACACTGAAGCTTTCTTT	CASSQQGSNTEAFF